Following are 2 T cell receptor beta chains from one sample sequenced in a study of blood T cells in healthy people across ages. With a J-beta primer mix and a sample-barcoded 5' primer, a second PCR ran about 7 to 12 cycles. TCRdb analysed the 5' RACE reads with MiXCR anew, one entry per CDR3 protein. The sample holds about 750,000 distinct CDR3 sequences, about 48% seen once. The sequencing input was blood. These receptors were obtained from a man aged 80 or over in good health.

The rearrangement links TRBV11-2 to TRBJ1-2, with 9 bases aligning to TRBD1. The germline gives CDR1 SGHAT, CDR2 FQNNGV. CDR3 length: 16 amino acids. V shed 1 base and J 8 bases; nucleotides not matched to a gene: 11. The CDR3: CASSLVPGQGVSGYTF. The CDR3 region has the DNA TGTGCCAGCAGCTTAGTACCGGGACAGGGAGTTTCCGGCTACACCTTC. Combining the CDR3 with reference TRBV11-2 and TRBJ1-2 gives the whole variable domain EAGVAQSPRYKIIEKRQSVAFWCNPISGHATLYWYQQILGQGPKLLIQFQNNGVVDDSQLPKDRFSAERLKGVDSTLKIQPAKLEDSAVYLCASSLVPGQGVSGYTFGSGTRLTVV.

V usage is TRBV2 and J usage is TRBJ2-5; weak D call: TRBD2 (6 bases). The DNA end favors TRBJ2-7, so the J call may be wrong. Per germline, CDR1 SNHLY and CDR2 FYNNEI. The CDR3 covers 14 residues. Written as DNA, the CDR3 is TGTGCCAGCAAGATGAGGGAGGAATCCTACGAGCAGTACTTC. It is translated as CASKMREESYEQYF.